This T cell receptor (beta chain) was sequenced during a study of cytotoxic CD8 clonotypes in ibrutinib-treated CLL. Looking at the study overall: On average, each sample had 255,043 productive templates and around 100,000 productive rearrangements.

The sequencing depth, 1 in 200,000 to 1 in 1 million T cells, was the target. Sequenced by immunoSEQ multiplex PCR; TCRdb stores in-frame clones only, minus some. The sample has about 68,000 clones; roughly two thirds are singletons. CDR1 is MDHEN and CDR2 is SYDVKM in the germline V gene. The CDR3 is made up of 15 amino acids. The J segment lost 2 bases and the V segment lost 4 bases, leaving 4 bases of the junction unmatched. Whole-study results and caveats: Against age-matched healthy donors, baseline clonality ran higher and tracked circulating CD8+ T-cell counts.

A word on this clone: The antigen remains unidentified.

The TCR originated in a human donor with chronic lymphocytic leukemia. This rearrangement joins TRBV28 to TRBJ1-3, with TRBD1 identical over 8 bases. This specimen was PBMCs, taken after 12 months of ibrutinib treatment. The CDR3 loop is CASSSGQGPGNTIYF. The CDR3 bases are TGTGCCAGCAGTTCAGGACAGGGACCTGGAAACACCATATATTTT.